This TCR beta chain was documented in a study of PD-1 blockade in classical Hodgkin lymphoma. The study, taken as a whole, reports: As was reported, newly diagnosed patients showed lower baseline TCR diversity than healthy donors did.

The germline V gene encodes CDR1 MNHNS and CDR2 SASEGT. The ends lost 6 bases at V and 2 bases at J; junction bases unmatched: 6. This CDR3 has 15 residues. Clones were sequenced by immunoSEQ multiplex PCR, and TCRdb holds only the in-frame ones, with some missing. The repertoire holds roughly 64,000 clones, with approximately 92% as singletons. Comments on this clone: Antigen unknown.

Time point reported: cycle 4 day 1 (C4D1), after 5 to 7 weeks of nivolumab. The patients all showed relapse after autologous stem cell transplantation, while their brentuximab vedotin exposure varied. The chain joins TRBV6-1 to TRBJ2-2; 7 bases agree with TRBD1. This receptor was identified in a human donor with classical Hodgkin lymphoma. The sequenced sample was peripheral blood mononuclear cells (PBMCs), obtained before the fourth cycle of nivolumab. CDR3 nucleotide sequence: TGTGCCAGCAGCGTGGACAGGTTAAACACCGGGGAGCTGTTTTTT. Encoded protein: CASSVDRLNTGELFF.